This passage covers 9 T cell receptor beta chains from one sample sequenced in a study of blood T cell repertoires in COVID-19. Some clones are missing from TCRdb's copy, which holds only in-frame ones; the method was immunoSEQ multiplex PCR. The data contain a few hundred thousand clones, approximately 88% of them seen just once; the ten biggest clones take up over 6%. Sequenced: peripheral blood. The receptors were sampled from a woman between 25 and 40 years old who had recovered from COVID-19.

This chain uses TRBV18 with TRBJ1-6; a possible D gene is TRBD1 (5 bases). The CDR3 sequence is 15 residues long. V shed 3 bases and J shed 7 bases, with 13 bases lying between them. In germline, CDR1 is KGHSH, CDR2 LQKENI. The CDR3 coding sequence is TGTGCCAGCTCACCCGGCGGGGGAGCGAATTCACCCCTCCACTTT. Translating gives CASSPGGGANSPLHF.

The CDR3 region has the DNA TGCGCCAGCAGCCAAGCTCCGGGGTCTTTGAGGGCGGGGGCCAAGGAAAAACTGTTTTTT. This gives the protein CASSQAPGSLRAGAKEKLFF. This chain connects TRBV4-3 to TRBJ1-4; D is perhaps TRBD1 (6 bases). CDR1 LGHNA and CDR2 YSLEER come from the germline V gene. Deletions cut 1 base from V and 8 bases from J, with 29 bases between. The CDR3 totals 20 residues.

The rearrangement uses TRBV7-9 and TRBJ1-1; no firm D call. The V end lost 6 bases, the J end lost 4 bases, and 18 bases lay between the germline ends. Per germline, CDR1 SEHNR and CDR2 FQNEAQ (reference sequence). The CDR3 contains 15 residues. Here the CDR3 DNA reads TGTGCCAGCAGTCGAGCATCGATAAGGAGCACTGAAGCTTTCTTT. Translation: CASSRASIRSTEAFF.

The chain uses TRBV15 and TRBJ2-7; tentatively, D is TRBD1 (6 bases). Germline V CDR1 and CDR2: LNHNV, YYDKDF (reference sequence). This CDR3 contains 14 residues. Trimming took 3 bases from V and 0 from J, leaving 9 bases between them. This chain's CDR3 is CATSSGTYSYEQYF. As DNA, the CDR3 is TGTGCCACCAGCAGCGGGACATACTCCTACGAGCAGTACTTC. Supplemented by reference TRBV15 and TRBJ2-7, the full variable domain reads DAMVIQNPRYQVTQFGKPVTLSCSQTLNHNVMYWYQQKSSQAPKLLFHYYDKDFNNEADTPDNFQSRRPNTSFCFLDIRSPGLGDTAMYLCATSSGTYSYEQYFGPGTRLTVT.

A single count supports this clone. V and J are TRBV2 and TRBJ1-1; 8 nucleotides align to TRBD1. CDR1 and CDR2 from the germline V gene are SNHLY and FYNNEI. The CDR3 contains 12 residues. With 8 bases clipped from V and 4 bases from J, the junction kept 3 bases outside the gene matches. CDR3: CASYTGGTEAFF. The DNA of the CDR3 is TGTGCCAGCTATACAGGGGGCACTGAAGCTTTCTTT.

This chain connects TRBV10-3 to TRBJ1-2; D remains unclear. Trimming shortened V by 0 bases and J by 3 bases, and 5 bases separated the two germline ends. CDR1 is ENHRY and CDR2 is SYGVKD in the germline V gene. This CDR3 has 13 residues. This chain's CDR3 is CAISESGDYGYTF. The CDR3 bases are TGTGCCATCAGTGAGTCCGGGGACTATGGCTACACCTTC.

The V and J genes are TRBV6-5 and TRBJ1-3, with TRBD1 identical over 8 bases. The germline CDR1 and CDR2 sequences are MNHEY and SVGAGI. This CDR3 has 15 amino acids. With V trimmed by 4 bases and J by 2 bases, 4 bases remained unmatched. CDR3 nucleotides: TGTGCCAGCAGTTCCTCAGGGGGCCCTGGAAACACCATATATTTT. It specifies CASSSSGGPGNTIYF.

The V and J genes are TRBV14 and TRBJ1-1, with D tentatively TRBD1 (5 bases). The CDR3 extends over 15 amino acids. Trimming removed 0 bases from V and 1 base from J, with 9 bases in between. CDR1 is SGHDN and CDR2 is FVKESK in the germline V gene. The CDR3 coding sequence is TGTGCCAGCAGCCAAGATCGACAGTGGAACACTGAAGCTTTCTTT. This codes for CASSQDRQWNTEAFF.

This CDR3 reads CASSSQTGTGTYEQYF. In DNA, the CDR3 is TGTGCCAGCAGTTCTCAGACCGGGACAGGGACCTACGAGCAGTACTTC. The chain links TRBV28 to TRBJ2-7; TRBD1 agrees at 9 bases. The CDR3 totals 16 residues. The germline gives CDR1 MDHEN, CDR2 SYDVKM. Losses at the gene ends were 4 bases for V and 2 bases for J; bases not matched to a gene: 9.